These T cell receptor beta chains were read from a single sample in a study of CD8+ T cells in alopecia areata. Sequencing used immunoSEQ multiplex PCR; TCRdb keeps in-frame clones, though not all of them. In the table there are 150,000 to 200,000 clones, roughly 64% of which are singletons. The starting material was CD8+ T cells sorted from blood, obtained at week 24, from a patient treated with tofacitinib. The receptors were sampled from a human donor with alopecia areata. The CDR3 runs from the conserved cysteine through the conserved F or W. The D gene is left open where the match is weak. Clone size, where shown, is once, few, many, or a class for clones that have expanded.

J gene | D gene | clone size | V gene | CDR3 protein | CDR3 DNA
TRBJ1-1 | . | . | TRBV29-1 | CSAPGTERGKVNTEAFF | TGCAGCGCCCCCGGGACCGAGAGGGGGAAGGTGAACACTGAAGCTTTCTTT
TRBJ1-6 | . | few | TRBV2 | CASRRTNSPLHF | TGTGCCAGCAGACGGACTAATTCACCCCTCCACTTT
TRBJ1-1 | TRBD1 | . | TRBV25-1 | CASSGRTGRNTEAFF | TGTGCCAGCAGTGGACGGACAGGGAGGAACACTGAAGCTTTCTTT
TRBJ1-2 | . | . | TRBV2 | CASSDSGTGYGYTF | TGTGCCAGCAGTGATTCTGGGACGGGCTATGGCTACACCTTC
TRBJ2-1 | . | . | TRBV19 | CASSISGPTYNEQFF | TGTGCCAGTAGTATTTCCGGTCCTACCTACAATGAGCAGTTCTTC
TRBJ2-1 | TRBD2 | . | TRBV14 | CASRDGGNLKDEQFF | TGTGCCAGCAGAGACGGGGGGAACCTCAAGGATGAGCAGTTCTTC
TRBJ2-7 | TRBD1 | . | TRBV14 | CASSRAPGQSLAQYF | TGTGCCAGCAGCCGTGCACCGGGACAGTCCCTCGCGCAGTACTTC
TRBJ2-1 | . | . | TRBV7-2 | CASSEAGLLYNEQFF | TGTGCCAGCAGCGAAGCGGGTCTTTTATACAATGAGCAGTTCTTC
TRBJ2-2 | . | few | TRBV4-1 | CASERNPNRAPSNTGELFF | TGCGCCAGCGAGCGAAACCCTAACAGGGCTCCCTCGAACACCGGGGAGCTGTTTTTT
TRBJ1-4 | . | . | TRBV5-1 | CASSKTTSGTALEKLFF | TGCGCCAGCAGCAAAACCACTAGCGGGACCGCATTAGAAAAACTGTTTTTT
TRBJ1-1 | . | . | TRBV30 | CAQRISAEAFF | TGTGCCCAGAGAATTTCAGCTGAAGCTTTCTTT
TRBJ2-7 | . | . | TRBV9 | CASSPRGTSAYEQYF | TGTGCCAGCAGCCCAAGGGGGACCTCCGCCTACGAGCAGTACTTC
TRBJ2-5 | . | . | TRBV4-1 | CASSQVGGSMETQYF | TGCGCCAGCAGCCAAGTCGGGGGCAGTATGGAGACCCAGTACTTC
TRBJ1-2 | . | few | TRBV29-1 | CSVLLTGGGYTF | TGCAGCGTTCTCCTAACGGGGGGAGGCTACACCTTC
TRBJ1-2 | . | . | TRBV27 | CASSPGGYGYTF | TGTGCCAGCAGCCCGGGTGGCTATGGCTACACCTTC
TRBJ1-5 | . | . | TRBV5-8 | CASSFHGGQPQHF | TGTGCCAGCAGCTTTCATGGGGGCCAGCCCCAGCATTTT
TRBJ1-1 | . | . | TRBV29-1 | CSVEYWTEPEAFF | TGCAGCGTTGAATATTGGACAGAGCCTGAAGCTTTCTTT
TRBJ1-1 | . | few | TRBV19 | CATLYETEAFF | TGTGCCACCTTGTACGAGACTGAAGCTTTCTTT
TRBJ2-7 | . | . | TRBV14 | CASSPKMGSYEQYF | TGTGCCAGCAGCCCCAAAATGGGTAGCTACGAGCAGTACTTC
TRBJ2-7 | . | . | TRBV7-9 | CASSRGMREQYF | TGTGCCAGCAGCCGAGGTATGCGGGAGCAGTACTTC
TRBJ2-1 | . | few | TRBV13 | CASSSSSGEQFF | TGTGCCAGCAGCTCCTCCTCGGGGGAGCAGTTCTTC
TRBJ2-2 | . | few | TRBV7-9 | CASSVYSTNTGELFF | TGTGCCAGCAGCGTATACAGTACGAACACCGGGGAGCTGTTTTTT
TRBJ2-3 | . | . | TRBV29-1 | CSVPGTVSTDTQYF | TGCAGCGTACCCGGGACGGTGAGCACAGATACGCAGTATTTT
TRBJ2-1 | . | . | TRBV5-6 | CASSFGLSNEQFF | TGTGCCAGCAGCTTCGGGCTCTCCAATGAGCAGTTCTTC
TRBJ2-7 | . | . | TRBV4-1 | CASSQNRVYEQYF | TGCGCCAGCAGCCAAAACCGCGTCTACGAGCAGTACTTC
TRBJ2-7 | TRBD2 | few | TRBV2 | CASSDRRGAHYEQYF | TGTGCCAGCAGTGATCGGCGGGGGGCTCACTACGAGCAGTACTTC
TRBJ2-2 | . | . | TRBV2 | CASSEGCYGELFF | TGTGCCAGCAGTGAGGGGTGTTACGGGGAGCTGTTTTTT
TRBJ2-1 | . | . | TRBV19 | CASATDGYNEQFF | TGTGCCAGTGCGACGGACGGATACAATGAGCAGTTCTTC
TRBJ2-4 | . | few | TRBV2 | CASSETLWQGEVKNIQYF | TGTGCCAGCAGTGAAACTCTTTGGCAGGGGGAGGTCAAAAACATTCAGTACTTC
TRBJ2-2 | . | . | TRBV30 | CAWTPSTGELFF | TGTGCCTGGACCCCGTCAACCGGGGAGCTGTTTTTT
TRBJ2-7 | . | . | TRBV5-1 | CASSLSRSYEQYF | TGCGCCAGCAGCTTGAGCAGGAGTTACGAGCAGTACTTC
TRBJ2-7 | TRBD1 | . | TRBV13 | CASSPGTGAEQYF | TGTGCCAGCAGCCCAGGGACAGGGGCCGAGCAGTACTTC
TRBJ2-5 | . | once | TRBV4-1 | CASSQEGETQYF | TGCGCCAGCAGCCAAGAGGGAGAGACCCAGTACTTC
TRBJ2-3 | . | . | TRBV4-1 | CASSHPPTDTQYF | TGCGCCAGCAGCCATCCCCCCACAGATACGCAGTATTTT
TRBJ1-2 | . | . | TRBV12-5 | CASGLVRRGIGYTF | TGTGCTAGTGGTTTGGTACGGAGGGGGATAGGCTACACCTTC
TRBJ2-5 | TRBD1 | . | TRBV6-5 | CASSSLGQNLRSQYF | TGTGCCAGCAGTTCTTTGGGACAGAACCTAAGATCCCAGTACTTC
TRBJ1-2 | . | few | TRBV2 | CASNAGPSGYTF | TGTGCCAGCAACGCGGGTCCGTCGGGCTACACCTTC
TRBJ2-1 | TRBD2 | . | TRBV5-6 | CASSFGLAGREGYNEQFF | TGTGCCAGCAGCTTTGGACTAGCGGGGAGAGAAGGCTACAATGAGCAGTTCTTC
TRBJ2-2 | . | . | TRBV7-9 | CASSYPLASRNTGELFF | TGTGCCAGCAGCTACCCTCTTGCTAGCCGCAACACCGGGGAGCTGTTTTTT
TRBJ1-2 | . | . | TRBV25-1 | CASAGRGDNYGYTF | TGTGCCAGCGCCGGAAGAGGGGATAACTATGGCTACACCTTC
TRBJ1-4 | . | many | TRBV12-5 | CASGLPTEYEKLFF | TGTGCTAGTGGTTTGCCCACTGAGTATGAAAAACTGTTTTTT
TRBJ1-2 | . | . | TRBV6-5 | CASSYSGVGYTF | TGTGCCAGCAGTTACTCAGGGGTCGGCTACACCTTC